Shown below are 2 T cell receptor beta chains from a single sample sequenced in a study of blood T cell repertoires in COVID-19. Assay: immunoSEQ multiplex PCR; the TCRdb copy retains only in-frame clones and omits some. The sample contains around 43,000 clones, roughly 87% of which appear only once. Sequencing was carried out using peripheral blood. The source of these receptors is a human donor in a cohort sampled during active COVID-19.

The V call is TRBV19, the J call TRBJ2-1; D possibly corresponds to TRBD1 (8 bases). Trimming removed 5 bases at V and 9 bases at J, with 23 bases between. CDR3 length equals 16 residues. The germline gives CDR1 LNHDA, CDR2 SQIVND (reference sequence). The CDR3 is CASSAQGGYFEGEQFF. CDR3 DNA: TGTGCCAGTAGTGCACAGGGGGGGTATTTTGAGGGTGAGCAGTTCTTC.

The rearrangement links TRBV7-2 to TRBJ1-2, with TRBD1 matching 7 bases. Per germline, CDR1 SGHTA and CDR2 FQGNSA. With 8 bases clipped from V and 0 bases from J, the junction kept 9 bases outside the gene matches. There are 15 residues in the CDR3. CDR3 residues: CASLPFGTANYGYTF. For the CDR3, the DNA is TGTGCCAGCCTTCCCTTTGGGACAGCTAACTATGGCTACACCTTC.